This T cell receptor (beta chain) was sequenced in a study of response to subunit inactivated influenza vaccine listed by TCRdb under 2018. A note on the overall study: Deep quantitative profiling of the T cell receptor repertoire was used in the study to follow responses to a trivalent subunit inactivated influenza vaccine. General study outcomes and caveats: It was suggested by the authors that each seasonal influenza vaccination may recruit only a limited number of new T cells.

CDR1 and CDR2 were assigned from the germline V gene as MNHEY and SVGEGT. From cysteine to phenylalanine, the CDR3 is 15 amino acids long. CDR3 DNA is the only sequence kept; it has 45 bases, read in frame from the first base. V gives up 4 bases and J gives up 4 bases, and the segment between their germline ends measures 17 bases. This clonotype was picked up many times. It has no known antigen specificity. Per-nucleotide qualities are absent, and no much larger clonotype sits a single base away. The library was generated by RT-PCR. The sequencer listed for this sample is Illumina HiSeq 2500. TCRdb ran its own pipeline on the public reads, namely fastp trimming at Q25 and MiXCR clone calling, and kept in-frame beta chains. Rows are combined by CDR3 protein, so each entry shows the most common genes and DNA. Across this sample there are more than 450,000 distinct CDR3 sequences, with approximately 7.6% seen only once. Roughly 13% of the sample lies in the top ten.

The material sequenced was PBMCs from blood, taken around 25 months after vaccination. This chain joins TRBV6-2 or TRBV6-3 to TRBJ2-7; the D gene is not confidently resolved. The receptor comes from a man aged 50-75 years who received an inactivated influenza vaccine. Donor details come from another sample of the same person, matched by shared clones. The DNA sequence follows: TGTGCCAGCAGTTTTATGGACGGTTCCCAGTACGAGCAGTACTTC. It codes for CASSFMDGSQYEQYF.